These 14 T cell receptor beta chains share one sample of origin, sequenced in a study of patients and donors after allogeneic stem cell transplantation. TCRdb fed the RT-PCR reads into MiXCR, producing one record per CDR3 protein. This table has roughly 21,000 distinct CDR3 sequences, around 29% appearing once. The specimen sequenced was blood, either unsorted or a sorted T cell fraction (not recorded which). Every receptor here comes from a human donor who was either an allogeneic HSCT recipient or a stem cell or donor lymphocyte infusion donor (not recorded which). It is not recorded whose cells these are; they may come from a transplant donor.

V usage is TRBV2 and J usage is TRBJ1-4; 9 bases line up with TRBD1. CDR1 is SNHLY and CDR2 is FYNNEI in the germline V gene. J gave up 0 bases and V 2 bases, and 10 bases lay outside the gene matches. The CDR3 covers 19 residues. DNA for the CDR3: TGTGCCAGCAGTGAATGGGGACAGGGACTTGTTGCAACTAATGAAAAACTGTTTTTT. Its translation: CASSEWGQGLVATNEKLFF.

At least ten counts were recorded for this clonotype. The chain uses TRBV7-9 and TRBJ1-1; perhaps TRBD1 as D (6 bases). Germline lookup yields CDR1 SEHNR and CDR2 FQNEAQ (reference sequence). V was pared by 3 bases and J by 5 bases, with 13 bases between. The CDR3 extends over 14 amino acids. The CDR3 loop is CASSLGTWTTEAFF. Written as DNA, the CDR3 is TGTGCCAGCAGCTTGGGGACATGGACGACTGAAGCTTTCTTT. The complete variable domain, with remaining parts taken from reference TRBV7-9 and TRBJ1-1, reads DTGVSQNPRHKITKRGQNVTFRCDPISEHNRLYWYRQTLGQGPEFLTYFQNEAQLEKSRLLSDRFSAERPKGSFSTLEIQRTEQGDSAMYLCASSLGTWTTEAFFGQGTRLTVV.

This chain connects TRBV5-6 to TRBJ1-6, with 10 bases aligning to TRBD1. Trimming at V came to 2 bases and at J to 9 bases, leaving 2 bases not matched to a gene. The CDR3 extends over 14 amino acids. Germline V lookup: CDR1 SGHDT, CDR2 YYEEEE. CDR3 sequence reads: CASSFDRGPSPLHF. As DNA, the CDR3 is TGTGCCAGCAGCTTCGACAGGGGGCCTTCACCCCTCCACTTT.

V usage is TRBV28 and J usage is TRBJ1-2, with a tentative D call TRBD1 (6 bases). This CDR3 has 14 residues. The germline CDR1 and CDR2 sequences are MDHEN and SYDVKM. V was cut by 3 bases and J by 0 bases, with 8 bases left in between. CDR3 nucleotides: TGTGCCAGCAGTTTTCAGGGGCCTAACTATGGCTACACCTTC. Translating it yields CASSFQGPNYGYTF.

This clonotype came up a few times. This chain joins TRBV10-3 and TRBJ2-5, with D possibly called TRBD1 or TRBD2 (5 bases each). Trimming removed 8 bases at V and 2 bases at J, with 15 bases between. The germline V gene has CDR1 ENHRY and CDR2 SYGVKD. There are 14 residues in the CDR3. The CDR3 reads CAIGGPAKQETQYF. CDR3 nucleotides: TGTGCCATCGGGGGACCGGCTAAGCAAGAGACCCAGTACTTC.

CDR3 residues: CSAPLGGRYGYTF. The CDR3 DNA follows: TGCAGTGCACCTCTTGGGGGCCGCTATGGCTACACCTTC. The rearrangement joins TRBV20-1 to TRBJ1-2; D is possibly TRBD1 (6 bases). The germline CDR1 and CDR2 sequences are DFQATT and SNEGSKA (reference sequence). Trimming took off 6 bases at V and 4 bases at J, with 15 bases between the two ends. CDR3 length equals 13 residues.

This clonotype was recorded at least ten times. The V gene is TRBV5-6, the J gene TRBJ1-4; the D gene is possibly TRBD1 (5 bases). V lost 2 bases to trimming and J lost 2 bases, with 7 bases between them. Per germline, CDR1 SGHDT and CDR2 YYEEEE. CDR3 length equals 14 residues. Written as DNA, the CDR3 is TGTGCCAGCAGCTTCCGACAGACTAATGAAAAACTGTTTTTT. Protein sequence: CASSFRQTNEKLFF.

This clonotype came up a few times. The V and J genes are TRBV12-3 or TRBV12-4 and TRBJ2-3, with D possibly matching TRBD1 (5 bases). Trimming left V 5 bases short and J 5 bases short, with 5 bases between. The CDR3 is 11 amino acids. The CDR3 coding sequence is TGTGCCAGCAGTACAGGAGATACGCAGTATTTT. It is translated as CASSTGDTQYF.

In this sample, this clonotype turned up many times. The CDR3 protein is CSARGTSFYGYTF. DNA of the CDR3: TGCAGTGCTCGGGGGACATCATTCTATGGCTACACCTTC. This chain uses TRBV20-1 with TRBJ1-2; D might be TRBD1 (6 bases). The ends were cut back, 5 bases at V and 4 bases at J, with 14 bases in the middle. Germline CDR1 is DFQATT and CDR2 is SNEGSKA (reference sequence). The CDR3 extends over 13 amino acids.

This chain uses TRBV10-3 with TRBJ2-3, with 7 nucleotides matching TRBD1. Trimming removed 3 bases from V and 0 bases from J; junction bases left unmatched: 3. Per the germline V gene, CDR1 is ENHRY and CDR2 is SYGVKD. This CDR3 spans 15 amino acids. CDR3 loop: CAISDYRGSTDTQYF. DNA for the CDR3: TGTGCCATCAGTGATTACAGGGGAAGCACAGATACGCAGTATTTT.

The rearrangement uses TRBV12-3 or TRBV12-4 and TRBJ1-4, with unresolved D. With 6 bases removed from V and 0 bases from J, the gap between germline ends came to 11 bases. This CDR3 spans 15 amino acids. CDR3 DNA: TGTGCCAGCAGGCTAGACTCCACAACTAATGAAAAACTGTTTTTT. Translated, it gives CASRLDSTTNEKLFF.

The J gene is TRBJ1-6, the V gene TRBV5-1, with TRBD1 matching over 12 bases. V shed 0 bases, J shed 6 bases, and the junction held 4 bases outside the gene matches. Germline lookup yields CDR1 SGHRS and CDR2 YFSETQ. CDR3 length equals 17 residues. For the CDR3, the DNA is TGCGCCAGCAGCTTGGCCGGGACAGGGGGCGGTAATTCACCCCTCCACTTT. Translating gives CASSLAGTGGGNSPLHF.

The V gene is TRBV29-1, the J gene TRBJ2-1, with D possibly matching TRBD2 (7 bases). From germline, CDR1 is SQVTM and CDR2 ANQGSEA. This CDR3 spans 12 amino acids. V lost 3 bases to trimming and J lost 12 bases, with 15 bases between them. CDR3 amino acids: CSVEGGLERQFF. In nucleotides, the CDR3 is TGCAGCGTTGAGGGGGGGCTGGAGAGGCAGTTCTTC.

V is TRBV6-1 and J is TRBJ2-6, with D unresolved. The CDR3 is made up of 15 amino acids. V gave up 4 bases and J gave up 0 bases, with 7 bases separating them. Germline V gene sequence: CDR1 MNHNS, CDR2 SASEGT. CDR3 sequence: CASSGRSSGANVLTF. In nucleotides, the CDR3 is TGTGCCAGCAGTGGGCGCTCCTCTGGGGCCAACGTCCTGACTTTC.